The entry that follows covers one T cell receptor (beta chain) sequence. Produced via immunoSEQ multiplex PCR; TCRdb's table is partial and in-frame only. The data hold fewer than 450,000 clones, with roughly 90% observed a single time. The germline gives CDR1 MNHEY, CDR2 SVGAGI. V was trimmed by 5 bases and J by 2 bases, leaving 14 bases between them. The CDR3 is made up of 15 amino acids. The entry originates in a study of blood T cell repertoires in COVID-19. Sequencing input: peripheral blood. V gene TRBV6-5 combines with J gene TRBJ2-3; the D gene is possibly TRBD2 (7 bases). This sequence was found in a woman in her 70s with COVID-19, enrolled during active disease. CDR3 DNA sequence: TGTGCCAGCAGTCCACTAGGGGGGGCCACAGATACGCAGTATTTT. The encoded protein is CASSPLGGATDTQYF.